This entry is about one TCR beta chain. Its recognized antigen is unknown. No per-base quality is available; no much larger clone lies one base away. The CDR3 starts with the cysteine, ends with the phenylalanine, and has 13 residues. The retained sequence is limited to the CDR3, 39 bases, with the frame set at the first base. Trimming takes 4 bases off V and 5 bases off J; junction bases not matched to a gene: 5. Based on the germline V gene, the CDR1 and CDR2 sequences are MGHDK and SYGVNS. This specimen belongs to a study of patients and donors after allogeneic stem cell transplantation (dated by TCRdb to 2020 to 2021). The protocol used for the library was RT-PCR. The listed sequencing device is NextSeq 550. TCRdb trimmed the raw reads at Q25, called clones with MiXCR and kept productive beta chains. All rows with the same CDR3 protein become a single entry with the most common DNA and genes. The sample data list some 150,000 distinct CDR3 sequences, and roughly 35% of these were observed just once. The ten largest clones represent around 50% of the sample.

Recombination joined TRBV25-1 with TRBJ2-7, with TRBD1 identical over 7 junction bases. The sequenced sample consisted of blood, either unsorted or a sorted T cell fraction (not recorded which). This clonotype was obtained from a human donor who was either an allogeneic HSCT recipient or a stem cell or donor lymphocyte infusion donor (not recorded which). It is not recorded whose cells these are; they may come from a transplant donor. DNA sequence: TGTGCCAGCAGTGCCCCAACAGGGGACGAGCAGTACTTC. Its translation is CASSAPTGDEQYF.